This record covers a single T cell receptor (beta chain). What it binds is unknown. CDR1 is SEHNR and CDR2 is FQNEAQ in the germline V gene (reference sequence). CDR3 size: 14 residues. V lost 4 bases to trimming and J lost 10 bases; unmatched junction nucleotides: 2. These data originate in a study of cytomegalovirus exposure and HLA in healthy donors. Study-level findings and limits: Across donors, sequencing depth was assumed by presence/absence analyses to be roughly uniform. Across HLA loci, a later analysis found differing TCR association rates, with DRB1 most and HLA-C fewest. The authors later linked a missense DCLRE1C variant to TCR beta V- and J-gene trimming. In a later analysis, a genetic analysis reported fewer productive-TCR N-insertions in an Asian-associated ancestry cluster than the cohort average.

Primers for the PCR totalled 60 Vbeta and 13 Jbeta. Sequenced by immunoSEQ multiplex PCR; TCRdb stores in-frame clones only, minus some. The table has roughly 100,000 clones, 50% to 70% seen once. The source material was PBMCs. This chain links TRBV7-9 with TRBJ2-1, with 15 nucleotides matching TRBD2. The clonotype was recovered from a human donor in good health. The CDR3 is CASSSGTSGREQFF. CDR3 DNA: TGTGCCAGCAGCTCAGGGACTAGCGGGAGGGAGCAGTTCTTC.